These 18 T cell receptor beta chains came from one sample sequenced in a study of blood T cell repertoires in COVID-19. Repertoires were generated with immunoSEQ multiplex PCR, while TCRdb's copy carries only in-frame clones and drops some. The sample lists some 700,000 clones; 90% were seen once. The sequenced sample consisted of peripheral blood. The receptors derive from a woman between 18 and 29 years old with acute or convalescent COVID-19.

This chain uses TRBV7-9 with TRBJ2-2; the D gene is possibly TRBD2 (6 bases). V was shortened by 6 bases and J by 4 bases, with 18 bases between the two germline ends. The CDR3 loop spans 16 amino acids. Germline V gene sequence: CDR1 SEHNR, CDR2 FQNEAQ (reference sequence). The CDR3 DNA is TGTGCCAGCAGTGACGCCTACATGGGAGGCACCGGGGAGCTGTTTTTT. This gives the protein CASSDAYMGGTGELFF. The variable domain in full, completed from reference TRBV7-9 and TRBJ2-2, reads DTGVSQNPRHKITKRGQNVTFRCDPISEHNRLYWYRQTLGQGPEFLTYFQNEAQLEKSRLLSDRFSAERPKGSFSTLEIQRTEQGDSAMYLCASSDAYMGGTGELFFGEGSRLTVL.

V gene TRBV19 combines with J gene TRBJ1-1, with 7 bases matching TRBD1. V dropped 11 bases and J dropped 4; count of bases not matched to a gene: 7. The V gene's germline CDR1 is LNHDA and CDR2 SQIVND (reference sequence). CDR3 length: 12 amino acids. The CDR3 DNA reads as TGTGCCTCAACGACAGGGATCACTGAAGCTTTCTTT. It yields the protein CASTTGITEAFF.

The V gene is TRBV5-1, the J gene TRBJ2-7, with TRBD2 as a possible D gene (5 bases). This CDR3 region has 14 residues. Trimming removed 4 bases at V and 0 bases at J, with 11 bases between. The germline gives CDR1 SGHRS, CDR2 YFSETQ. In DNA form, the CDR3 reads TGCGCCAGCAGCCTAATGGGAGTCTCCTACGAGCAGTACTTC. Protein: CASSLMGVSYEQYF.

The chain recombines TRBV19 with TRBJ1-2; 12 nucleotides agree with TRBD1. In germline, CDR1 is LNHDA, CDR2 SQIVND (reference sequence). V gave up 5 bases and J gave up 0 bases; unmatched junction bases: 13. CDR3 size: 19 residues. CDR3 bases: TGTGCCAGTAGTGCAGAGGGAGCCGGGACAGGGGGCACTAACTATGGCTACACCTTC. The encoded protein is CASSAEGAGTGGTNYGYTF.

The chain recombines TRBV24-1 with TRBJ2-7, with D unclear. Germline CDR1 KGHDR, CDR2 SFDVKD. The CDR3 has 13 residues. Trimming removed 3 bases at V and 4 bases at J, with 9 bases between. The CDR3, as DNA: TGTGCCACCAGTGATGCAGTTCAGTACGAGCAGTACTTC. Its translation is CATSDAVQYEQYF.

The chain couples TRBV5-4 to TRBJ1-1; D is unresolved. V was pared by 1 base and J by 1 base, with 14 bases between. The germline V gene encodes CDR1 SGHNT and CDR2 YYREEE (reference sequence). There are 16 residues in the CDR3. This CDR3 is CASSLPPGSANTEAFF. The CDR3 DNA sequence: TGTGCCAGCAGCTTGCCTCCGGGGTCAGCGAACACTGAAGCTTTCTTT.

The chain couples TRBV5-4 to TRBJ1-1; TRBD1 agrees at 10 bases. The CDR3 is 17 residues long. Germline loops: CDR1 SGHNT, CDR2 YYREEE (reference sequence). With 3 bases clipped from V and 1 base from J, the junction kept 9 bases outside the gene matches. CDR3 loop: CASSSGQGYGGNTEAFF. In DNA, the CDR3 is TGTGCCAGCAGCTCGGGACAGGGGTACGGTGGGAACACTGAAGCTTTCTTT.

Turning to this clone: This same CDR3 is encoded by further DNA sequences in the sample. V gene TRBV12-3 or TRBV12-4 combines with J gene TRBJ2-7; D may be TRBD2 (5 bases). The CDR3 runs to 12 residues. V was trimmed by 3 bases and J by 3 bases, leaving 6 bases between them. The CDR3 protein is CASSFRDYEQYF. CDR3 nucleotides: TGTGCCAGCAGTTTCCGGGACTACGAGCAGTACTTC.

The rearrangement uses TRBV6-5 and TRBJ1-3; the D is unclear. CDR1 is MNHEY, CDR2 SVGAGI, per germline. The CDR3 contains 16 residues. Trimming pared 4 bases from V and 6 bases from J, leaving 19 bases between. The CDR3 coding sequence is TGTGCCAGCAGTTCCAACAGATACCCTGTGTTAAACACCATATATTTT. Protein sequence: CASSSNRYPVLNTIYF.

The chain uses TRBV6-5 and TRBJ1-5; the D is unclear. The CDR3 runs 15 residues. Germline CDR1 MNHEY, CDR2 SVGAGI. Deletions cut 6 bases from V and 0 bases from J, with 12 bases between. The CDR3 nucleotides read TGTGCCAGCAGGCCCAACAGAAATAGCAATCAGCCCCAGCATTTT. It codes for CASRPNRNSNQPQHF.

This clone has only a few counts. The V gene is TRBV7-8, the J gene TRBJ1-1; D is undetermined. Germline lookup yields CDR1 SGHVS and CDR2 FQNEAQ. The CDR3 loop spans 15 amino acids. Trimming stripped 1 base from V and 1 base from J, with 10 bases between. The CDR3 here is CASSLGSAGNTEAFF. As DNA, the CDR3 is TGTGCCAGCAGCTTAGGATCGGCAGGGAACACTGAAGCTTTCTTT. The full variable domain, in which reference TRBV7-8 and TRBJ1-1 provide the parts outside the CDR3, is GAGVSQSPRYKVAKRGQDVALRCDPISGHVSLFWYQQALGQGPEFLTYFQNEAQLDKSGLPSDRFFAERPEGSVSTLKIQRTQQEDSAVYLCASSLGSAGNTEAFFGQGTRLTVV.

The CDR3 here is CASSEWQEWNQPQHF. CDR3 coding DNA: TGTGCCAGCAGTGAATGGCAGGAATGGAATCAGCCCCAGCATTTT. V gene TRBV6-1 combines with J gene TRBJ1-5; D ambiguous. The CDR3 length is 15 residues. Germline lookup yields CDR1 MNHNS and CDR2 SASEGT. V was trimmed by 2 bases and J by 4 bases, leaving 12 bases between them.

This clone has only a few counts. CDR3 sequence (DNA): TGTGCCAGCAGCTTTGATCCCGGGACAGGGATCTATGGCTACACCTTC. This sequence encodes CASSFDPGTGIYGYTF. V usage is TRBV5-5 and J usage is TRBJ1-2; 9 positions agree with TRBD1. The CDR3 has 16 residues. CDR1 SGHKS and CDR2 YYEKEE come from the germline V gene (reference sequence). J was trimmed by 4 bases and V by 2 bases; bases with no gene match: 9. Looking up the rest from reference TRBV5-5 and TRBJ1-2 gives the full variable domain: DAGVTQSPTHLIKTRGQQVTLRCSPISGHKSVSWYQQVLGQGPQFIFQYYEKEERGRGNFPDRFSARQFPNYSSELNVNALLLGDSALYLCASSFDPGTGIYGYTFGSGTRLTVV.

A few counts support this clone. The same CDR3 can be traced to other DNA sequences in this sample. This chain links TRBV24-1 with TRBJ1-2; D perhaps matches TRBD1 (5 bases). The V end lost 3 bases, the J end lost 7 bases, and 8 bases lay between the germline ends. Germline lookup yields CDR1 KGHDR and CDR2 SFDVKD. There are 12 residues in the CDR3. The CDR3 coding sequence is TGTGCCACCAGTGATAGGGGCGGTGGCTACACCTTC. Its translation: CATSDRGGGYTF.

The chain has TRBV27 and TRBJ1-1, with 8 bases lining up with TRBD1. V was pared by 7 bases and J by 4 bases, with 5 bases of the junction left unmatched. Germline CDR1 MNHEY, CDR2 SMNVEV (reference sequence). This CDR3 has 13 residues. This chain's CDR3 is CASNAQGGTEAFF. CDR3 bases: TGTGCCAGCAATGCACAGGGGGGCACTGAAGCTTTCTTT.

The chain joins TRBV7-3 to TRBJ2-7; 8 nucleotides align to TRBD2. Germline CDR1 and CDR2: SGHTA and FQGTGA. This CDR3 has 14 amino acids. V lost 2 bases to trimming and J lost 3 bases; unmatched junction nucleotides: 3. The CDR3 nucleotides are TGTGCCAGCAGCTTAGCGGGGGGCGGCTACGAGCAGTACTTC. It is translated as CASSLAGGGYEQYF.

The chain uses TRBV12-3 or TRBV12-4 and TRBJ1-1; D gene unclear. The V and J ends lost 7 bases and 0 bases respectively, with 9 bases between them. This CDR3 region has 13 residues. This CDR3 is CASIFGMNTEAFF. CDR3 DNA sequence: TGTGCCAGCATCTTTGGCATGAACACTGAAGCTTTCTTT.

This chain joins TRBV4-2 and TRBJ1-1; perhaps TRBD1 as D (5 bases). The CDR3 totals 14 residues. Trimming left V 0 bases short and J 4 bases short, with 9 bases between. Germline lookup yields CDR1 LGHNA and CDR2 YNFKEQ. This chain's CDR3 is CASSQDPTGTEAFF. The CDR3 nucleotides read TGTGCCAGCAGCCAAGATCCAACAGGCACTGAAGCTTTCTTT.